This TCR beta chain was documented in a study of yellow fever vaccine responses in identical twins. Whole-study results and caveats: Each twin's T cell response to the vaccine was reported to look partly convergent and partly personalized.

The germline V gene encodes CDR1 SNHLY and CDR2 FYNNEI. The CDR3 is 15 amino acids. Between the trimmed V and J ends, which lost 3 bases and 0 bases, there was a span of 11 bases. A single record per CDR3 protein comes from TCRdb applying MiXCR to the RT-PCR reads. Of tens of thousands of distinct CDR3 sequences listed, over 70% are singletons. This clonotype was seen only a few times. Its antigen is not known. This sequence was found in a woman younger than 35 who received the yellow fever vaccine. This rearrangement joins TRBV2 to TRBJ1-1; no clear D gene. Material: T cells from blood (PBMCs), unsorted or a sorted subset (not recorded which), obtained before or after yellow fever vaccination (not recorded which). CDR3 sequence (DNA): TGTGCCAGCAGTGATGAATGGGTAATGAACACTGAAGCTTTCTTT. Translation gives CASSDEWVMNTEAFF. The variable domain in full, completed from reference TRBV2 and TRBJ1-1, reads EPEVTQTPSHQVTQMGQEVILRCVPISNHLYFYWYRQILGQKVEFLVSFYNNEISEKSEIFDDQFSVERPDGSNFTLKIRSTKLEDSAMYFCASSDEWVMNTEAFFGQGTRLTVV.